The 20 T cell receptor beta chains given below trace back to one sample, sequenced in a study of blood T cell repertoires in COVID-19. Some clones are missing from TCRdb's copy, which holds only in-frame ones; the method was immunoSEQ multiplex PCR. Of some 430,000 clones listed, around 90% are singletons. Sequenced: PBMCs or T cells enriched from blood (not recorded which). Source of these receptors: a man younger than 35 who had recovered from COVID-19.

V is TRBV6-4 and J is TRBJ1-2, with TRBD1 matching 7 bases. CDR3 length equals 13 residues. Germline CDR1 and CDR2: MRHNA and SNTAGT. Unmatched junction bases numbered 8, after V lost 5 bases and J lost 8 bases. CDR3 in amino acids: CASSLTGVRGYTF. The CDR3 bases are TGTGCCAGCAGTTTAACAGGGGTACGGGGCTACACCTTC.

The chain combines TRBV5-1 with TRBJ2-3; D remains unclear. This CDR3 is built from 13 residues. The ends were cut back, 3 bases at V and 4 bases at J, with 9 bases in the middle. The germline V gene has CDR1 SGHRS and CDR2 YFSETQ. The CDR3 here is CASSSPSADTQYF. CDR3 sequence (DNA): TGCGCCAGCAGCTCCCCCAGCGCAGATACGCAGTATTTT.

This chain links TRBV4-1 with TRBJ1-1; D is possibly TRBD1 (5 bases). Germline CDR1 is MGHRA and CDR2 is YSYEKL. V dropped 0 bases and J dropped 10 bases, with 21 bases sitting between them. The CDR3 consists of 16 residues. Here the CDR3 reads CASSQDGATQGLSAFF. CDR3 nucleotides: TGCGCCAGCAGCCAAGATGGGGCCACTCAAGGTCTTTCAGCTTTCTTT.

The rearrangement uses TRBV6-2 or TRBV6-3 and TRBJ2-1; possibly TRBD2 for D (6 bases). CDR1 is MNHEY and CDR2 is SVGEGT in the germline V gene. The CDR3 sequence is 14 residues long. Trimming cost V 4 bases and J 7 bases, with 14 bases left between them. Here the CDR3 DNA reads TGTGCCAGCAGTTCCATGACTAGGTGGAATGAGCAGTTCTTC. It encodes CASSSMTRWNEQFF.

The chain is built from TRBV7-3 and TRBJ2-1; possible D gene TRBD2, 6 bases. The V gene lost 2 bases and the J gene lost 4 bases, with 12 bases spanning the gap. The germline gives CDR1 SGHTA, CDR2 FQGTGA. The CDR3 has 15 amino acids. In nucleotides, the CDR3 is TGTGCCAGCAGCTTAGATCCGGAGGGGTACAATGAGCAGTTCTTC. Its translation: CASSLDPEGYNEQFF.

The chain combines TRBV5-4 with TRBJ2-2; 7 bases are a match to TRBD1. CDR3 length: 16 residues. Trimming at V came to 4 bases and at J to 0 bases, leaving 6 bases not matched to a gene. Per germline, CDR1 SGHNT and CDR2 YYREEE (reference sequence). The CDR3 nucleotides are TGTGCCAGCAGCCCAGGGGGTATCGCGAACACCGGGGAGCTGTTTTTT. Translating gives CASSPGGIANTGELFF. The whole variable domain, filled in from reference TRBV5-4 and TRBJ2-2, reads ETGVTQSPTHLIKTRGQQVTLRCSSQSGHNTVSWYQQALGQGPQFIFQYYREEENGRGNFPPRFSGLQFPNYSSELNVNALELDDSALYLCASSPGGIANTGELFFGEGSRLTVL.

The chain is built from TRBV5-1 and TRBJ1-1, with 7 bases lining up with TRBD1. The CDR3 is 13 residues long. Per germline, CDR1 SGHRS and CDR2 YFSETQ. With V trimmed by 4 bases and J by 4 bases, 4 bases remained unmatched. The CDR3 spells CASSLDRLTEAFF. The CDR3, as DNA: TGCGCCAGCAGCCTGGACAGGCTCACTGAAGCTTTCTTT.

This sequence joins TRBV9 and TRBJ1-1; maybe TRBD1 (5 bases). This CDR3 has 14 amino acids. CDR1 is SGDLS, CDR2 YYNGEE, per germline. The V gene lost 4 bases and the J gene lost 8 bases, with 18 bases spanning the gap. The CDR3 DNA reads as TGTGCCAGCAGCTCGCATAGTGGGGCAGCAGAAGCTTTCTTT. Translation gives CASSSHSGAAEAFF.

The chain employs TRBV10-3 and TRBJ1-1, with D possibly matching TRBD1 (6 bases). This CDR3 is 12 amino acids long. CDR1 and CDR2 (germline): ENHRY, SYGVKD. Trimming took off 6 bases at V and 1 base at J, with 6 bases between the two ends. The CDR3 bases are TGTGCCATCAGACAGGGGAACACTGAAGCTTTCTTT. This encodes CAIRQGNTEAFF.

This clone was seen just once. The genes are TRBV2 and TRBJ2-5, with 8 nucleotides matching TRBD1. The CDR3 extends over 13 amino acids. In germline, CDR1 is SNHLY, CDR2 FYNNEI. Losses at the gene ends were 7 bases for V and 4 bases for J; bases not matched to a gene: 5. The DNA of the CDR3 is TGTGCCAGCATAGTCCAGGGGGCAGAGACCCAGTACTTC. Translation gives CASIVQGAETQYF.

The genes are TRBV12-5 and TRBJ1-2; TRBD1 matches 8 bases. The CDR3 loop spans 14 amino acids. V shed 5 bases, J shed 4 bases, and the junction held 6 bases outside the gene matches. CDR1 and CDR2 (germline): LGHNT, FRNRAP. CDR3 protein: CASGPIDRGYGYTF. In DNA form, the CDR3 reads TGTGCTAGTGGTCCCATAGACAGGGGCTATGGCTACACCTTC.

J is TRBJ2-5 and V is TRBV28; 8 positions agree with TRBD2. The CDR3 loop spans 16 amino acids. The V segment lost 7 bases and the J segment 5 bases; nucleotides outside the gene matches: 15. The germline V gene encodes CDR1 MDHEN and CDR2 SYDVKM. In DNA form, the CDR3 reads TGTGCCAGCACCCCTTCCGGGAGGGCCCGGGGGGAGACCCAGTACTTC. Protein sequence: CASTPSGRARGETQYF. The full variable domain, completed using reference TRBV28 and TRBJ2-5, is DVKVTQSSRYLVKRTGEKVFLECVQDMDHENMFWYRQDPGLGLRLIYFSYDVKMKEKGDIPEGYSVSREKKERFSLILESASTNQTSMYLCASTPSGRARGETQYFGPGTRLLVL.

In DNA, the CDR3 is TGTGCCAGCAGCTTAGGCTCACGGGGGAGAACGAAGGAGACCCAGTACTTC. Translated, it gives CASSLGSRGRTKETQYF. The chain carries TRBV7-9 and TRBJ2-5, with TRBD2 as a possible D gene (6 bases). There are 17 residues in the CDR3. The ends were cut back, 1 base at V and 5 bases at J, with 20 bases in the middle. The germline gives CDR1 SEHNR, CDR2 FQNEAQ (reference sequence). Full variable domain (outside the CDR3, taken from reference TRBV7-9 and TRBJ2-5): DTGVSQNPRHKITKRGQNVTFRCDPISEHNRLYWYRQTLGQGPEFLTYFQNEAQLEKSRLLSDRFSAERPKGSFSTLEIQRTEQGDSAMYLCASSLGSRGRTKETQYFGPGTRLLVL.

V gene TRBV5-4 combines with J gene TRBJ1-1; the match to TRBD1 covers 8 bases. The V and J ends lost 4 bases and 6 bases, in that order; junction bases with no gene match: 11. This CDR3 is 15 amino acids long. CDR1 and CDR2 (germline): SGHNT, YYREEE (reference sequence). The CDR3 sequence: CASSGLGQGWAEAFF. As DNA, the CDR3 is TGTGCCAGCAGCGGGTTAGGACAGGGTTGGGCTGAAGCTTTCTTT. The full variable domain, its missing parts supplied by reference TRBV5-4 and TRBJ1-1, is ETGVTQSPTHLIKTRGQQVTLRCSSQSGHNTVSWYQQALGQGPQFIFQYYREEENGRGNFPPRFSGLQFPNYSSELNVNALELDDSALYLCASSGLGQGWAEAFFGQGTRLTVV.

This clone was observed once. The chain has TRBV12-3 or TRBV12-4 and TRBJ2-7; TRBD1 might be the D (7 bases). CDR3 length equals 13 residues. The V gene lost 4 bases and the J gene lost 5 bases, with 12 bases spanning the gap. The chain's CDR3 is CASSSFRGDEQYF. CDR3 sequence (DNA): TGTGCCAGCAGTTCTTTCAGGGGGGACGAGCAGTACTTC.

This clone has a single count. The chain couples TRBV11-3 to TRBJ1-1; D perhaps matches TRBD1 (5 bases). V lost 5 bases and J lost 6, with 19 bases in between. Germline CDR1 is SGHNT and CDR2 is YENEEA. The CDR3 extends over 15 amino acids. DNA for the CDR3: TGTGCCAGCAGCCTCCAGGGCTATCGTGACCCTGAAGCTTTCTTT. Protein sequence: CASSLQGYRDPEAFF.

This chain joins TRBV3-1 (or the pseudogene TRBV3-2) and TRBJ2-1; 8 bases match TRBD2. V shed 3 bases, J shed 4 bases, and the junction held 5 bases outside the gene matches. This CDR3 spans 15 amino acids. Germline values: CDR1 LGHDT, CDR2 YNNKEL (reference sequence). The CDR3 coding sequence is TGTGCCAGCAGCCAGAGCGGGAGTGGTTACAATGAGCAGTTCTTC. Translated, it gives CASSQSGSGYNEQFF.

In this sample, this clone turned up once. The chain uses TRBV3-1 (or the pseudogene TRBV3-2) and TRBJ1-1; D gene ambiguous. From germline, CDR1 is LGHDT and CDR2 YNNKEL (reference sequence). V was clipped by 1 base and J by 1 base, with 13 bases between them. The CDR3 is made up of 16 amino acids. The CDR3 sequence: CASSQVAYSGNTEAFF. DNA for the CDR3: TGTGCCAGCAGCCAAGTCGCGTACTCGGGGAACACTGAAGCTTTCTTT.

The V gene is TRBV7-8, the J gene TRBJ1-6, with D perhaps matching TRBD1 (5 bases). Germline V CDR1 and CDR2: SGHVS, FQNEAQ. There are 15 residues in the CDR3. V gave up 0 bases and J gave up 9 bases, with 12 bases separating them. The CDR3 here is CASSLAGGDRSPLHF. The CDR3 coding sequence is TGTGCCAGCAGCTTAGCGGGAGGGGATCGTTCACCCCTCCACTTT.

The CDR3 loop is CATSRSRVGTEAFF. CDR3 sequence (DNA): TGTGCCACCAGCAGGTCACGGGTGGGCACTGAAGCTTTCTTT. V usage is TRBV15 and J usage is TRBJ1-1; D gene ambiguous. The CDR3 length is 14 residues. V was shortened by 3 bases and J by 4 bases, with 12 bases between the two germline ends. CDR1 is LNHNV and CDR2 is YYDKDF in the germline V gene (reference sequence).